The 20 T cell receptor beta chains reported below all come from one sample, sequenced in a study of response to subunit inactivated influenza vaccine. TCRdb reprocessed the RT-PCR reads with MiXCR, giving one entry per CDR3 protein. The sample includes around 520,000 distinct CDR3 sequences, over 25% of them seen just once. Here the sequenced sample was CD4+ T cells sorted from PBMCs, taken around 5 days after vaccination. The receptors derive from a man aged 50 or older who received an inactivated influenza vaccine.

The chain employs TRBV20-1 and TRBJ1-2, with D maybe TRBD1 (5 bases). Germline V gene data show CDR1 as DFQATT and CDR2 as SNEGSKA (reference sequence). Trimming took off 6 bases at V and 4 bases at J, with 15 bases between the two ends. The length of the CDR3 is 13 residues. This CDR3 is CSAEVAGGYGYTF. CDR3 nucleotide sequence: TGCAGTGCCGAGGTAGCTGGGGGCTATGGCTACACCTTC.

The sample holds a few counts of this clonotype. This chain connects TRBV24-1 to TRBJ2-7; 10 nucleotides agree with TRBD2. The CDR3 is 20 residues long. Germline V CDR1 and CDR2: KGHDR, SFDVKD. The junction had 15 bases not matched to a gene; V was cut back by 1 base and J by 1 base. The CDR3 spells CATSDFESSTSGIGSYEQYF. DNA for the CDR3: TGTGCCACCAGTGATTTCGAAAGCTCCACTAGCGGGATCGGATCCTACGAGCAGTACTTC.

The chain carries TRBV24-1 and TRBJ1-2; D unclear. Germline values: CDR1 KGHDR, CDR2 SFDVKD. The CDR3 sequence is 13 residues long. V shed 7 bases and J shed 2 bases, with 10 bases lying between them. The CDR3 loop is CATSASSNYGYTF. The CDR3 nucleotides read TGTGCCACCAGCGCAAGCTCCAACTATGGCTACACCTTC.

The CDR3 DNA sequence: TGCAGTGCTAGGTTCGGAAGCAATCAGCCCCAGCATTTT. It is translated as CSARFGSNQPQHF. The chain carries TRBV20-1 and TRBJ1-5; D gene unclear. Germline values: CDR1 DFQATT, CDR2 SNEGSKA (reference sequence). V was cut by 3 bases and J by 1 base, with 7 bases left in between. The CDR3 length is 13 residues.

This clonotype has a handful of counts. The J gene is TRBJ2-3, the V gene TRBV7-8, with D perhaps matching TRBD1 or TRBD2 (6 bases each). Trimming stripped 1 base from V and 2 bases from J, with 10 bases between. CDR1 SGHVS and CDR2 FQNEAQ come from the germline V gene. CDR3 length: 15 residues. The CDR3 DNA follows: TGTGCCAGCAGCTTAGGGGGGGCAAACACAGATACGCAGTATTTT. It is translated as CASSLGGANTDTQYF.

This chain joins TRBV7-9 and TRBJ1-6; D remains ambiguous. Germline CDR1 SEHNR, CDR2 FQNEAQ (reference sequence). The CDR3 length is 13 residues. V lost 3 bases and J lost 10, with 10 bases in between. The CDR3 reads CASSFPGSSPLHF. The CDR3 DNA reads as TGTGCCAGCAGCTTCCCAGGCTCCTCACCCCTCCACTTT.

The chain has TRBV11-1 and TRBJ2-7; 9 bases fit TRBD1. J was trimmed by 1 base and V by 0 bases; bases with no gene match: 10. The CDR3 sequence is 18 residues long. From germline, CDR1 is SGHAT and CDR2 FQDESV (reference sequence). CDR3 loop: CASSLAVDGQGISYEQYF. In DNA, the CDR3 is TGTGCCAGCAGCTTAGCAGTTGATGGACAGGGGATATCCTACGAGCAGTACTTC.

This clonotype has more than one count but fewer than ten. The V gene is TRBV6-1, the J gene TRBJ1-1; D is ambiguous. This CDR3 has 14 amino acids. Trimming shortened V by 6 bases and J by 0 bases, and 11 bases separated the two germline ends. Germline V lookup: CDR1 MNHNS, CDR2 SASEGT. CDR3 bases: TGTGCCAGCAGCCCGCTATCGGTGAACACTGAAGCTTTCTTT. Encoded protein: CASSPLSVNTEAFF.

This clonotype was counted between two and nine times. This chain connects TRBV6-2 or TRBV6-3 to TRBJ1-1; a weak D match, TRBD1 (5 bases). Per the germline V gene, CDR1 is MNHEY and CDR2 is SVGEGT. This CDR3 has 14 residues. V lost 5 bases and J lost 4, with 14 bases in between. The CDR3: CASSPLRGATEAFF. The CDR3 DNA sequence: TGTGCCAGCAGTCCCTTGCGAGGGGCCACTGAAGCTTTCTTT.

The chain employs TRBV5-1 and TRBJ1-3; the D is unclear. The CDR3 is 16 residues long. The germline CDR1 and CDR2 sequences are SGHRS and YFSETQ. The ends were cut back, 1 base at V and 0 bases at J, with 11 bases in the middle. The CDR3, as DNA: TGCGCCAGCAGCTTGAGGGCCTTCTTCTCTGGAAACACCATATATTTT. Its protein is CASSLRAFFSGNTIYF.

Only a few counts were recorded for this clonotype. The chain joins TRBV7-9 to TRBJ2-1, with D unclear. The germline gives CDR1 SEHNR, CDR2 FQNEAQ (reference sequence). Trimming left V 4 bases short and J 2 bases short, with 12 bases between. The CDR3 is made up of 15 amino acids. As DNA, the CDR3 is TGTGCCAGCAGCTCCCAGCTCGCGGCCTACAATGAGCAGTTCTTC. Its protein is CASSSQLAAYNEQFF.

This clonotype was counted between two and nine times. DNA of the CDR3: TGCAGTGCTAGTAAGGGCAGGGGAGGGAATACGCAGTATTTT. This codes for CSASKGRGGNTQYF. The chain carries TRBV20-1 and TRBJ2-3, with D perhaps matching TRBD2 (7 bases). CDR1 is DFQATT, CDR2 SNEGSKA, per germline (reference sequence). This CDR3 spans 14 amino acids. V was shortened by 3 bases and J by 7 bases, with 17 bases between the two germline ends.

The CDR3 DNA is TGTGCCAGCAGCTTAGTTAGGGACACCGGGGAGCTGTTTTTT. Translation gives CASSLVRDTGELFF. The chain recombines TRBV7-2 with TRBJ2-2, with D unresolved. Germline lookup yields CDR1 SGHTA and CDR2 FQGNSA. This CDR3 contains 14 residues. V was pared by 1 base and J by 3 bases, with 6 bases between.

This clonotype has more than one count but fewer than ten. The J gene is TRBJ2-5, the V gene TRBV4-3; 7 bases fit TRBD2. With V trimmed by 1 base and J by 5 bases, 7 bases remained unmatched. The CDR3 contains 15 residues. Per germline, CDR1 LGHNA and CDR2 YSLEER. This CDR3 reads CASSQAREVWETQYF. The CDR3 nucleotides are TGCGCCAGCAGCCAAGCCCGGGAGGTTTGGGAGACCCAGTACTTC.

The chain joins TRBV3-1 to TRBJ2-2, with D possibly matching TRBD1 (6 bases). V lost 5 bases, J lost 5 bases, and 15 bases lay in between. The CDR3 runs to 15 residues. Germline assignment: CDR1 LGHDT and CDR2 YNNKEL (reference sequence). The DNA of the CDR3 is TGTGCCAGCAGCTACCAACAGGGTTGGACCGGGGAGCTGTTTTTT. It is translated as CASSYQQGWTGELFF.

This clonotype was picked up a small number of times. The chain links TRBV6-1 to TRBJ2-3, with TRBD1 identical over 8 bases. Germline values: CDR1 MNHNS, CDR2 SASEGT. J was trimmed by 1 base and V by 6 bases; bases with no gene match: 6. This CDR3 spans 15 amino acids. CDR3 region: CASSPTGARTDTQYF. CDR3 in DNA: TGTGCCAGCAGCCCGACAGGGGCCCGCACAGATACGCAGTATTTT.

This clonotype was observed a few times. The chain joins TRBV4-1 to TRBJ2-7; D is perhaps TRBD2 (6 bases). V was pared by 2 bases and J by 0 bases, with 14 bases between. Germline CDR1 is MGHRA and CDR2 is YSYEKL. This CDR3 is 16 amino acids long. The CDR3 nucleotides are TGCGCCAGCAGCCAAAGGGATCGCGGGGCCTCCTACGAGCAGTACTTC. Translation gives CASSQRDRGASYEQYF.

This sequence joins TRBV20-1 and TRBJ2-5, with TRBD2 identical over 7 bases. V lost 6 bases and J lost 4; bases outside the gene matches: 2. The CDR3 extends over 11 amino acids. Germline CDR1 DFQATT, CDR2 SNEGSKA (reference sequence). CDR3 sequence reads: CSAERGETQYF. The CDR3 DNA reads TGCAGTGCCGAGCGGGGAGAGACCCAGTACTTC.

This chain joins TRBV2 and TRBJ2-1; 9 nucleotides line up with TRBD1. Germline-derived CDR1 and CDR2 are SNHLY and FYNNEI. The CDR3 spans 13 residues. The V gene end was trimmed by 7 bases and the J gene end by 10 bases; junction bases not matched to a gene: 8. The CDR3 protein is CASKGTGQNEQFF. DNA of the CDR3: TGTGCCAGCAAAGGGACAGGGCAAAACGAGCAGTTCTTC. The full variable domain, with the rest looked up from reference TRBV2 and TRBJ2-1, is EPEVTQTPSHQVTQMGQEVILRCVPISNHLYFYWYRQILGQKVEFLVSFYNNEISEKSEIFDDQFSVERPDGSNFTLKIRSTKLEDSAMYFCASKGTGQNEQFFGPGTRLTVL.

This clonotype was observed a few times. J is TRBJ2-7 and V is TRBV28; 8 nucleotides match TRBD2. Germline values: CDR1 MDHEN, CDR2 SYDVKM. The CDR3 totals 14 residues. J gave up 5 bases and V 5 bases, and 8 bases lay outside the gene matches. CDR3 sequence reads: CASSPALAAHEQYF. CDR3 DNA sequence: TGTGCCAGCAGTCCCGCACTAGCGGCCCACGAGCAGTACTTC. The full variable domain, its missing parts supplied by reference TRBV28 and TRBJ2-7, is DVKVTQSSRYLVKRTGEKVFLECVQDMDHENMFWYRQDPGLGLRLIYFSYDVKMKEKGDIPEGYSVSREKKERFSLILESASTNQTSMYLCASSPALAAHEQYFGPGTRLTVT.